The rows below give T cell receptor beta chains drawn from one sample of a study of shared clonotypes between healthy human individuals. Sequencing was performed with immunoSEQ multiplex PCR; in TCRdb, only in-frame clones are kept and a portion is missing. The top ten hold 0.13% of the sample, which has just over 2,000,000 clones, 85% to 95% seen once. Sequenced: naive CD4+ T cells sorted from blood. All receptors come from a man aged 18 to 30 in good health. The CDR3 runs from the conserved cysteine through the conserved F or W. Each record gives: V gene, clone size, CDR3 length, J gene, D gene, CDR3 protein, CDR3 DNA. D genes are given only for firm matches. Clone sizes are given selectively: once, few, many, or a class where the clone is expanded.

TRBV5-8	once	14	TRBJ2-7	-	CASSRRDSGNEQYF	TGTGCCAGCAGCCGCCGGGACAGCGGGAACGAGCAGTACTTC
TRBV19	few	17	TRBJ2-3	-	CASSMSPMRGWADTQYF	TGTGCCAGTAGTATGTCCCCAATGAGGGGGTGGGCAGATACGCAGTATTTT
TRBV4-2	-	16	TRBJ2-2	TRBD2	CASSITSGGYTGELFF	TGTGCCAGCAGCATAACTAGCGGGGGGTATACCGGGGAGCTGTTTTTT
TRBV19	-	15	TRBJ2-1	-	CASSPDLSLDNEQFF	TGTGCCAGTAGTCCGGACCTGTCCCTTGACAATGAGCAGTTCTTC
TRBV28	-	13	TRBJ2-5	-	CASSPDSQETQYF	TGTGCCAGCAGTCCGGACAGCCAAGAGACCCAGTACTTC
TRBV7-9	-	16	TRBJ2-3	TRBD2	CASSSPGLSGPGTQYF	TGTGCCAGCAGCTCCCCGGGACTAAGCGGGCCAGGTACGCAGTATTTT
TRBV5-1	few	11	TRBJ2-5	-	CASSLVETQYF	TGCGCCAGCAGCTTGGTTGAGACCCAGTACTTC
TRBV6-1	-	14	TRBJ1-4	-	CAVQRRGGLEKLFF	TGTGCCGTCCAACGGAGAGGGGGTTTGGAAAAACTGTTTTTT
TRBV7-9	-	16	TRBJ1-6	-	CASSPWGTELNSPLHF	TGTGCCAGCAGCCCCTGGGGGACCGAACTAAATTCACCCCTCCACTTT
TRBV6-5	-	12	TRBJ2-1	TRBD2	CASRPISGTQFF	TGTGCCAGCAGACCCATTAGCGGGACGCAGTTCTTC
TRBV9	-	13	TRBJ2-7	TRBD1	CASSPNHRGPWNF	TGTGCCAGCAGCCCAAACCACAGGGGCCCCTGGAACTTC
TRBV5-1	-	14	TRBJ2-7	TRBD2	CASSLTSGNYEQYF	TGCGCCAGCAGCTTGACTAGCGGGAACTACGAGCAGTACTTC
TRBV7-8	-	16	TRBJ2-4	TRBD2	CASSLAGLAGMNIQYF	TGTGCCAGCAGCTTAGCGGGACTAGCGGGGATGAACATTCAGTACTTC
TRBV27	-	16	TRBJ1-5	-	CASSFRSTEGNQPQHF	TGTGCCAGCAGTTTTAGGAGCACAGAAGGCAATCAGCCCCAGCATTTT
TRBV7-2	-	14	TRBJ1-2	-	CASSLVGSTVGYTF	TGTGCCAGCAGCTTAGTCGGGTCAACGGTTGGCTACACCTTC
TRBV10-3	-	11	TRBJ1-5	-	CAVGQNQPQHF	TGTGCCGTAGGACAGAATCAGCCCCAGCATTTT
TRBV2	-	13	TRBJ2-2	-	CASSRQYTGELFF	TGTGCCAGCAGTCGACAGTACACCGGGGAGCTGTTTTTT
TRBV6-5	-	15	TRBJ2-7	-	CASSYGSAPTYEQYF	TGTGCCAGCAGTTACGGGTCGGCCCCTACCTACGAGCAGTACTTC
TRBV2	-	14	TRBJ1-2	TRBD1	CASSLKGQNYGYTF	TGTGCCAGCAGTCTTAAGGGACAGAACTATGGCTACACCTTC
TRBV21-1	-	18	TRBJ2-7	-	CASSKEIYRFGTNYEQYF	TGTGCCAGCAGCAAAGAAATCTATAGATTCGGGACGAACTACGAGCAGTACTTC
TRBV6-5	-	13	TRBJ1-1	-	CASLRGKNTEAFF	TGTGCCAGCCTCCGAGGGAAGAACACTGAAGCTTTCTTT